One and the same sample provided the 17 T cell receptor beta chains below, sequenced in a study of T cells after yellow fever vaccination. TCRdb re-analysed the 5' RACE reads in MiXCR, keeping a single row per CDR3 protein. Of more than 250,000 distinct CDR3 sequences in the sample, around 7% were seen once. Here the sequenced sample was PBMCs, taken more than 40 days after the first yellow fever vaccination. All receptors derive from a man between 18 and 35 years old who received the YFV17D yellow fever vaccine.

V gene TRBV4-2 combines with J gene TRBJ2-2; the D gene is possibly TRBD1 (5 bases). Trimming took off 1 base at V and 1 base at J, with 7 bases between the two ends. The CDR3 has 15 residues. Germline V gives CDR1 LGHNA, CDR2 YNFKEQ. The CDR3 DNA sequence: TGTGCCAGCAGCCAAGTAGGGGAGAACACCGGGGAGCTGTTTTTT. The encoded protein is CASSQVGENTGELFF.

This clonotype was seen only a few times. CDR3 region: CASSSPWSTDTQYF. The CDR3, as DNA: TGTGCCAGCAGCTCCCCTTGGAGCACAGATACGCAGTATTTT. The gene calls are TRBV5-5 and TRBJ2-3; D unresolved. CDR3 length equals 14 residues. The germline V gene has CDR1 SGHKS and CDR2 YYEKEE (reference sequence). V was clipped by 3 bases and J by 0 bases, with 8 bases between them.

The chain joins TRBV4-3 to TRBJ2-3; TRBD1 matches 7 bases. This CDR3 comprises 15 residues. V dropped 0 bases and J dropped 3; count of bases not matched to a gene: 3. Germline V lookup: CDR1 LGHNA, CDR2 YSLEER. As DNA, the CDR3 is TGCGCCAGCAGCCAAGATCCAGGGGGAACAGATACGCAGTATTTT. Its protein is CASSQDPGGTDTQYF.

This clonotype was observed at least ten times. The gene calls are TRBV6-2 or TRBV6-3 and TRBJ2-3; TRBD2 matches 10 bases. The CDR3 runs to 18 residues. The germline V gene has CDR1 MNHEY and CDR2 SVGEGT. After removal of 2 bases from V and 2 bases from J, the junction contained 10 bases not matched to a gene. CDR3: CASSYASGGHPSTDTQYF. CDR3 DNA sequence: TGTGCCAGCAGTTACGCTAGCGGGGGCCATCCATCCACAGATACGCAGTATTTT.

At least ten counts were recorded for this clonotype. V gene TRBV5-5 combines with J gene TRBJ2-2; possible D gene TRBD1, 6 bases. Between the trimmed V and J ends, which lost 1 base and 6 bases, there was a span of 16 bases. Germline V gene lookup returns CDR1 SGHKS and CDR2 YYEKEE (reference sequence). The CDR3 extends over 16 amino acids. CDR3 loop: CASSLFGQISPGELFF. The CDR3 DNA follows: TGTGCCAGCAGCTTGTTTGGACAGATTTCGCCCGGGGAGCTGTTTTTT.

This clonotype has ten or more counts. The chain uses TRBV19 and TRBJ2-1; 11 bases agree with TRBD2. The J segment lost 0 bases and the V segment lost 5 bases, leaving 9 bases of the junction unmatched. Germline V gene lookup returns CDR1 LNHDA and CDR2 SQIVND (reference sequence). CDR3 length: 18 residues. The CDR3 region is CASSPRLAGTSSYNEQFF. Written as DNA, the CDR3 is TGTGCCAGTAGTCCCCGACTAGCGGGGACAAGCTCCTACAATGAGCAGTTCTTC.

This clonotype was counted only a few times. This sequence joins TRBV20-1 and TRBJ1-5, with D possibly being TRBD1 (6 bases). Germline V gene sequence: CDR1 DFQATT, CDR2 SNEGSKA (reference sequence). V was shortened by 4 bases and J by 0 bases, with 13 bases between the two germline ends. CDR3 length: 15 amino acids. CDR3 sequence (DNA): TGCAGTGCTAAGGACAGAATGGATAGCAATCAGCCCCAGCATTTT. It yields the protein CSAKDRMDSNQPQHF.

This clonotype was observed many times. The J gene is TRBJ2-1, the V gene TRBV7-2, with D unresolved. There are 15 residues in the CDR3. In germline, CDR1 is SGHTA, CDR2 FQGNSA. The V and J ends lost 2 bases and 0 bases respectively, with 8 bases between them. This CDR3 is CASSLTIGSYNEQFF. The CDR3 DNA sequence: TGTGCCAGCAGCTTAACTATTGGCTCCTACAATGAGCAGTTCTTC.

For the CDR3, the DNA is TGCGCCAGCAGCTTGGCCGGGACACTCAGAGGGACTGAAGCTTTCTTT. Translation: CASSLAGTLRGTEAFF. The chain couples TRBV5-1 to TRBJ1-1, with D perhaps matching TRBD1 (6 bases). The V end lost 0 bases, the J end lost 5 bases, and 17 bases lay between the germline ends. Germline lookup yields CDR1 SGHRS and CDR2 YFSETQ. The CDR3 length is 16 residues.

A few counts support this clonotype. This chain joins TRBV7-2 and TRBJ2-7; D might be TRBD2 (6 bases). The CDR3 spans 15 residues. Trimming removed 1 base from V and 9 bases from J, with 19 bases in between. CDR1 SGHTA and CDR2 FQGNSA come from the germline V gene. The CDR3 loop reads CASSLGGSGRDAQYF. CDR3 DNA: TGTGCCAGCAGCTTAGGCGGGTCGGGGCGGGACGCGCAGTACTTC.

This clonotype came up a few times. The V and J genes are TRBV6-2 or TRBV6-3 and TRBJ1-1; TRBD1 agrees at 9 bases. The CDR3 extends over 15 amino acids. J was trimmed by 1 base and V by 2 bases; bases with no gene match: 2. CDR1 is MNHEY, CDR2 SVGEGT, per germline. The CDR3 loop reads CASSYLGQGNTEAFF. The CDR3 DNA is TGTGCCAGCAGTTACCTGGGACAGGGGAACACTGAAGCTTTCTTT.

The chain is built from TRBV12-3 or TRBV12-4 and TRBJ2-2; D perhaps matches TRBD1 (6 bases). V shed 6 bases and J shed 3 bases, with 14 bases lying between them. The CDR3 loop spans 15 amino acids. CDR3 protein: CASSLNRVDTGELFF. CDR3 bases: TGTGCCAGCAGCTTGAACAGGGTAGACACCGGGGAGCTGTTTTTT.

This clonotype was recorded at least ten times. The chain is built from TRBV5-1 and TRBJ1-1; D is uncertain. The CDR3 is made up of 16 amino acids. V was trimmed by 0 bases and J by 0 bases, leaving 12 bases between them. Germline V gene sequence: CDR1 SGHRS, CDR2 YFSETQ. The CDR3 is CASSLVGESMNTEAFF. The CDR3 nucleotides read TGCGCCAGCAGCTTGGTTGGAGAATCAATGAACACTGAAGCTTTCTTT.

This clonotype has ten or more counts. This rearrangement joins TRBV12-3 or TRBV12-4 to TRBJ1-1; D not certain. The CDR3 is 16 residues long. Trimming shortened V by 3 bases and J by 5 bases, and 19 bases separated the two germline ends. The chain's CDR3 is CASSFRRAGLDTEAFF. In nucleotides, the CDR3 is TGTGCCAGCAGTTTCCGTCGGGCTGGGTTGGATACTGAAGCTTTCTTT.

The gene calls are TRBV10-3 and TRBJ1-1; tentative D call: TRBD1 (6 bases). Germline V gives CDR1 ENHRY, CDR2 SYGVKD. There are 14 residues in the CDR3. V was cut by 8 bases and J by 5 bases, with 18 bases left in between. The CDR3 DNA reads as TGTGCCATCCGGGGGGGCGTTTTGGGGACTGAAGCTTTCTTT. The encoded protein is CAIRGGVLGTEAFF.

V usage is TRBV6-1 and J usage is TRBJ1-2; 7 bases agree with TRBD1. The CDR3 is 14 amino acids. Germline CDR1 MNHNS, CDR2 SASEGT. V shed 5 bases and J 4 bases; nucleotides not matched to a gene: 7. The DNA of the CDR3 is TGTGCCAGCAGTCAGACAGGGATGGGCTATGGCTACACCTTC. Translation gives CASSQTGMGYGYTF.

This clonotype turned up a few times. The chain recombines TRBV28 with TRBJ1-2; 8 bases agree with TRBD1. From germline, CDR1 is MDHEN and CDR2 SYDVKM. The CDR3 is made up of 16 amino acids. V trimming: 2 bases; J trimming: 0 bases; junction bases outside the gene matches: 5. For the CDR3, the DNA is TGTGCCAGCAGTTTACCAGGGGGCTATTCTAACTATGGCTACACCTTC. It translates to CASSLPGGYSNYGYTF.